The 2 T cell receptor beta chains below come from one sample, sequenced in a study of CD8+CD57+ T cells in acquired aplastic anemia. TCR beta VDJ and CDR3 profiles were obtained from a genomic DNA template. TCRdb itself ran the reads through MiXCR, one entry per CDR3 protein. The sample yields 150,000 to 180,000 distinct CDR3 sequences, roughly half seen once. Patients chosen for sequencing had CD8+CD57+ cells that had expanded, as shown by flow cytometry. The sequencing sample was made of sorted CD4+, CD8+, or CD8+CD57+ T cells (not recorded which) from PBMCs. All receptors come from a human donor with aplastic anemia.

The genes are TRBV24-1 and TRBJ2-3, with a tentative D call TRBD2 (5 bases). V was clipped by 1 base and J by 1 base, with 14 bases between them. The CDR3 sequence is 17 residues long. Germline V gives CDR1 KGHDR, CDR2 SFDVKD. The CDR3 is CATSDFALRDGTDTQYF. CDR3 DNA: TGTGCCACCAGTGATTTTGCCCTCCGGGATGGCACAGATACGCAGTATTTT.

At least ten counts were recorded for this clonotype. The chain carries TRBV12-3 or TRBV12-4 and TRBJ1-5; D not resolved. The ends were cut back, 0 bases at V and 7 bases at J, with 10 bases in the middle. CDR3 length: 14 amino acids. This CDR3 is CASSLALGGQPQHF. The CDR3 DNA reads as TGTGCCAGCAGTTTAGCGCTGGGTGGACAGCCCCAGCATTTT.